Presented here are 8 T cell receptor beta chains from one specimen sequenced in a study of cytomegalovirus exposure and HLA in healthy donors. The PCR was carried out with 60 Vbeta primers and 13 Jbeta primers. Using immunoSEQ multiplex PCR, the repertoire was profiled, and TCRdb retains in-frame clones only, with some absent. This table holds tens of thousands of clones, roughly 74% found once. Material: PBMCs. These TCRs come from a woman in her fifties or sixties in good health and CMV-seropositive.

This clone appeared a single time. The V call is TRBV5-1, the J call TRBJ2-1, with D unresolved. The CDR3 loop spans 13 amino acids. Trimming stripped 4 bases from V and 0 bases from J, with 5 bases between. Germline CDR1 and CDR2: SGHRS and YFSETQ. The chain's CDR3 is CASSGASYNEQFF. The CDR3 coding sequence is TGCGCCAGCAGCGGAGCCTCCTACAATGAGCAGTTCTTC. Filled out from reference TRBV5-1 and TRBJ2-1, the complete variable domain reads KAGVTQTPRYLIKTRGQQVTLSCSPISGHRSVSWYQQTPGQGLQFLFEYFSETQRNKGNFPGRFSGRQFSNSRSEMNVSTLELGDSALYLCASSGASYNEQFFGPGTRLTVL.

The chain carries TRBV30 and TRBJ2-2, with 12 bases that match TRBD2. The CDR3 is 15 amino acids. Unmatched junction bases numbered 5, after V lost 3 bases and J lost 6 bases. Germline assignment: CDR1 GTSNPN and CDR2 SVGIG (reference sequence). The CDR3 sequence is CAWRTSGRQAGELFF. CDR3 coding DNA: TGTGCCTGGAGGACTAGCGGGAGACAAGCCGGGGAGCTGTTTTTT. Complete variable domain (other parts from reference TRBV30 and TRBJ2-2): SQTIHQWPATLVQPVGSPLSLECTVEGTSNPNLYWYRQAAGRGLQLLFYSVGIGQISSEVPQNLSASRPQDRQFILSSKKLLLSDSGFYLCAWRTSGRQAGELFFGEGSRLTVL.

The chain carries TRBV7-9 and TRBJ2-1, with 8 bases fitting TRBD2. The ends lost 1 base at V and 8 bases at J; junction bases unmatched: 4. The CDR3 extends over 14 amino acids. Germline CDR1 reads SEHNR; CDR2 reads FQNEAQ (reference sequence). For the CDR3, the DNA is TGTGCCAGCAGCTTAGGTAGCGGGAAGCATGAGCAGTTCTTC. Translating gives CASSLGSGKHEQFF.

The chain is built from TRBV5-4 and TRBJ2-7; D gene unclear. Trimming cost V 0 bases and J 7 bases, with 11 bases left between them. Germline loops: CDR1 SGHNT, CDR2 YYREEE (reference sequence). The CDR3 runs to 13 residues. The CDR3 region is CASSLVVSGEQYF. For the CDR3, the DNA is TGTGCCAGCAGCTTGGTCGTCTCGGGTGAGCAGTACTTC. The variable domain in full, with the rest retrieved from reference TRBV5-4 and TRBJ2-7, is ETGVTQSPTHLIKTRGQQVTLRCSSQSGHNTVSWYQQALGQGPQFIFQYYREEENGRGNFPPRFSGLQFPNYSSELNVNALELDDSALYLCASSLVVSGEQYFGPGTRLTVT.

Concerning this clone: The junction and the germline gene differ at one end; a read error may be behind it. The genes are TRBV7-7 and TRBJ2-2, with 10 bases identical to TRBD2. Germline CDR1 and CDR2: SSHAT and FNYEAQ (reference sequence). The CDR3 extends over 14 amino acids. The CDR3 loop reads CASSSTSGTGELFF. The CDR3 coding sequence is TGTGCTAGCAGCTCGACTAGCGGGACCGGGGAGCTGTTTTTT.

The CDR3 DNA reads TGTGCCAGCGTTCGAGCGGGATCCCGGGAGACCCAGTACTTC. This codes for CASVRAGSRETQYF. The genes are TRBV6-1 and TRBJ2-5; 7 positions match TRBD2. Per the germline V gene, CDR1 is MNHNS and CDR2 is SASEGT. CDR3 size: 14 residues. Trimming at V came to 8 bases and at J to 5 bases, leaving 11 bases not matched to a gene.

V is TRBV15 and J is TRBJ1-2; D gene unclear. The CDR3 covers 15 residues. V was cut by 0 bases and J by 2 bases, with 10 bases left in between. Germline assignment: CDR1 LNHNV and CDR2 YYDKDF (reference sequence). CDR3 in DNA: TGTGCCACCAGCAGAGATGTGTACACGAACTATGGCTACACCTTC. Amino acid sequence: CATSRDVYTNYGYTF.

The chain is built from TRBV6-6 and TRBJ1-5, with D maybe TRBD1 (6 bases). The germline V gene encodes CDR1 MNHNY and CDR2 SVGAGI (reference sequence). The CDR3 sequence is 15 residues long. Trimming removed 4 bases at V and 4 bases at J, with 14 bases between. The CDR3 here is CASSLVQGQNQPQHF. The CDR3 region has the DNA TGTGCCAGCAGTTTGGTACAGGGCCAAAATCAGCCCCAGCATTTT.